Here is one TCR beta chain with its context. As yet, its antigen is unknown. The data were taken from a study of shared clonotypes between healthy human individuals. For the study at large: The plates for each donor numbered three CD4 naive, three CD4 memory, two CD8 naive and one CD8 memory. Study-wide findings and caveats: Sharing across four donors was highest in naive CD4 (roughly 5%) and lowest in memory CD8 (0.4%).

Trimming cost V 5 bases and J 0 bases, with 14 bases left between them. This CDR3 spans 16 amino acids. CDR1 and CDR2 (germline): MNHEY, SMNVEV (reference sequence). The naive CD8 subset, CD45RO-negative cells positively selected for CCR7, excluded terminally differentiated effector memory CD45RA+ cells. Assay used: immunoSEQ multiplex PCR; TCRdb lists only in-frame clones, some missing. The sample includes about 1.9 million clones, around 93% of them seen just once. The sample comprised naive CD8+ T cells from PBMCs. The receptor comes from a young man in good health. Some clones in this sample may be carry-over from other donors' samples. The chain couples TRBV27 to TRBJ1-3, with TRBD1 as a possible D gene (5 bases). The CDR3 sequence is CASSPGTGSSGNTIYF. The CDR3 DNA reads as TGTGCCAGCAGTCCAGGGACGGGAAGCTCTGGAAACACCATATATTTT.